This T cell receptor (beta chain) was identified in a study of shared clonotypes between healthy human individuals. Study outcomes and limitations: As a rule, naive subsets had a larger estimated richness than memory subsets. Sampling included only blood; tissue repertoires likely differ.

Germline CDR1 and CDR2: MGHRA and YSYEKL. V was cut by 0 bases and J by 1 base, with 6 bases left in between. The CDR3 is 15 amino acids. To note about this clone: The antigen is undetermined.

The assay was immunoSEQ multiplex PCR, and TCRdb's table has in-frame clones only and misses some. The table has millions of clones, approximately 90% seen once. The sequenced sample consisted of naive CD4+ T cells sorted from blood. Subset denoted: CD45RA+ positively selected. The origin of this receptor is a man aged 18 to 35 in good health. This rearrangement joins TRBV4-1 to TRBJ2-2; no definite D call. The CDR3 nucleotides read TGCGCCAGCAGCCAAGATCGGCTGAACACCGGGGAGCTGTTTTTT. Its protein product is CASSQDRLNTGELFF.